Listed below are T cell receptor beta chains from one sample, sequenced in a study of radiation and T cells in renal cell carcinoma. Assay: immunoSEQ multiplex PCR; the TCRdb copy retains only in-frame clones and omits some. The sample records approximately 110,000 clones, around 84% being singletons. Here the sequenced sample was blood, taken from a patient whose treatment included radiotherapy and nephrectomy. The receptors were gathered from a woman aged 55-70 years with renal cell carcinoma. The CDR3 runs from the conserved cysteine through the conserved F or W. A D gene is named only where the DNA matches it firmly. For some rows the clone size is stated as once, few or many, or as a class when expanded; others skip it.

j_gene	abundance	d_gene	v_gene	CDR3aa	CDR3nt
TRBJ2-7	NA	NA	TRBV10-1	CASSDPKSPPNEQYF	TGCGCCAGCAGTGATCCTAAGTCTCCCCCCAACGAGCAGTACTTC
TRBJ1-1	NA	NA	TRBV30	CAWSVRGITRNTEAFF	TGTGCCTGGAGTGTCAGGGGAATTACTCGGAACACTGAAGCTTTCTTT
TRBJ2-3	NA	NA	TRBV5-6	CATTPGGSRDTQYF	TGTGCAACCACCCCGGGGGGCTCGAGAGATACGCAGTATTTT
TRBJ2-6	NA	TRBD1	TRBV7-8	CASSHGQGGPGANVLTF	TGTGCCAGCAGCCATGGACAGGGGGGACCTGGGGCCAACGTCCTGACTTTC
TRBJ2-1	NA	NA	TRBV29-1	CSVDSGIDEQFF	TGCAGCGTTGATTCTGGTATAGACGAGCAGTTCTTC
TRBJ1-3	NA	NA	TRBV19	CASSIRISGNTIYF	TGTGCCAGTAGTATAAGGATCTCTGGAAACACCATATATTTT
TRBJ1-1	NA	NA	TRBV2	CCSEGGNTEAFF	TGTTGCAGCGAGGGAGGGAACACTGAAGCTTTCTTT
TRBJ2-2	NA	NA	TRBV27	CASRLANTGELFF	TGTGCCAGCAGATTAGCGAACACCGGGGAGCTGTTTTTT
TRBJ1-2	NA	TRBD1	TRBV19	CASSPGQGGGYGYTF	TGTGCCAGTAGCCCAGGACAGGGCGGGGGCTATGGCTACACCTTC
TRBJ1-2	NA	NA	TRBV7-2	CASTRRAGANYGYTF	TGTGCCAGCACCCGCAGGGCAGGGGCAAACTATGGCTACACCTTC
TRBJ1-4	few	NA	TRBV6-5	CASRRTRDEKLFF	TGTGCCAGCAGACGGACAAGGGACGAAAAACTGTTTTTT
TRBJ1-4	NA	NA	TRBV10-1	CASSESGALNEKLFF	TGCGCCAGCAGTGAATCCGGGGCCCTCAATGAAAAACTGTTTTTT
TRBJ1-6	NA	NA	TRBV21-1	CASSKEGGMNSPLHF	TGTGCCAGCAGCAAAGAGGGCGGCATGAATTCACCCCTCCACTTT
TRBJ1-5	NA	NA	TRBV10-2	CASSEGEKPQHF	TGCGCCAGCAGTGAGGGGGAGAAGCCCCAGCATTTT
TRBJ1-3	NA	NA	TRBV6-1	CASSEIWNSGNTIYF	TGTGCCAGCAGTGAAATCTGGAACTCTGGAAACACCATATATTTT
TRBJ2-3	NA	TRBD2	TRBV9	CASSVGASGSADTQYF	TGTGCCAGCAGCGTAGGCGCTAGCGGGAGTGCAGATACGCAGTATTTT
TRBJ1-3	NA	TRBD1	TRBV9	CASSVQGAPGNTIYF	TGTGCCAGCAGCGTCCAGGGGGCTCCTGGAAACACCATATATTTT
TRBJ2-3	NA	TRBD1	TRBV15	CATSRDTLQGAQYF	TGTGCCACCAGCAGAGATACTTTGCAGGGGGCGCAGTATTTT
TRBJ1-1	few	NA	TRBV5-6	CASSFRTTGTEAFF	TGTGCCAGCAGCTTCAGGACTACAGGAACTGAAGCTTTCTTT
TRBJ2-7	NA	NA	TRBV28	CASSLKGYGRYF	TGTGCCAGCAGTTTAAAAGGATATGGGCGCTACTTC
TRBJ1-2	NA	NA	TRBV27	CASRRDLSYGYTF	TGTGCCAGCAGAAGGGACCTCTCCTATGGCTACACCTTC
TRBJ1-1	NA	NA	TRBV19	CASSIDRRATEAFF	TGTGCCAGTAGTATAGATCGCAGGGCTACTGAAGCTTTCTTT
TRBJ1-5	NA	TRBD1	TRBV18	CASSLGQVGDQPQHF	TGTGCCAGCTCACTTGGACAGGTCGGGGATCAGCCCCAGCATTTT
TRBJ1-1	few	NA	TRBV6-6	CASRSTGPTEAFF	TGTGCCAGCAGGTCAACGGGGCCTACTGAAGCTTTCTTT
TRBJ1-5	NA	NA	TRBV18	CASSIGGNQPQHF	TGTGCCAGCTCAATAGGGGGGAATCAGCCCCAGCATTTT
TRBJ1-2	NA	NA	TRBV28	CASTRRGPYGYTF	TGTGCCAGCACCCGACGTGGGCCCTATGGCTACACCTTC
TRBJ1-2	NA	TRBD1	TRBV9	CASSVDAQGDGYTF	TGTGCCAGCAGCGTAGATGCCCAGGGGGACGGCTACACCTTC
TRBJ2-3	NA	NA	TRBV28	CASSLTRVGTDTQYF	TGTGCCAGCAGTTTGACCAGGGTCGGCACAGATACGCAGTATTTT
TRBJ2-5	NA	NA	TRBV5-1	CASSGRAEETQYF	TGCGCCAGCAGCGGGCGTGCGGAAGAGACCCAGTACTTC
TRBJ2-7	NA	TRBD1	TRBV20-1	CSASTGGEQYF	TGCAGTGCGAGTACAGGGGGCGAGCAGTACTTC
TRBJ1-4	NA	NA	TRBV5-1	CASSLSLRSPGEKLFF	TGCGCCAGCAGCTTAAGTCTAAGGAGCCCGGGGGAAAAACTGTTTTTT
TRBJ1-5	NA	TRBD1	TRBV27	CASSPRGRGQPQHF	TGTGCCAGCAGTCCCAGGGGGCGGGGTCAGCCCCAGCATTTT
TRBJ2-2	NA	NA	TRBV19	CASSTGTANTGELFF	TGTGCCAGTAGTACCGGGACTGCGAACACCGGGGAGCTGTTTTTT
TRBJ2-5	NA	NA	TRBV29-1	CSFQRDQETQYF	TGCAGCTTCCAAAGGGACCAAGAGACCCAGTACTTC
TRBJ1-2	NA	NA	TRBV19	CASSLPRSRYGYTF	TGTGCCAGTAGTCTCCCGAGAAGTCGCTATGGCTACACCTTC
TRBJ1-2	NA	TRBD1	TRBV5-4	CASSALDRGHGYTF	TGTGCCAGCAGCGCCCTGGACAGGGGCCATGGCTACACCTTC
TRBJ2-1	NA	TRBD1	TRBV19	CASRPQGASYNEQFF	TGTGCCAGTAGGCCACAGGGGGCCTCCTACAATGAGCAGTTCTTC
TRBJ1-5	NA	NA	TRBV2	CASSVVRGNQPQHF	TGTGCCAGCAGTGTAGTCAGAGGCAATCAGCCCCAGCATTTT
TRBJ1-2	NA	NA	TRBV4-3	CASSQDSRQNYGYTF	TGCGCCAGCAGCCAAGATAGTAGGCAGAACTATGGCTACACCTTC
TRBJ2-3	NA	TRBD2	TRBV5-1	CASSLALAGGTDTQYF	TGCGCCAGCAGCTTGGCGCTAGCGGGGGGCACAGATACGCAGTATTTT